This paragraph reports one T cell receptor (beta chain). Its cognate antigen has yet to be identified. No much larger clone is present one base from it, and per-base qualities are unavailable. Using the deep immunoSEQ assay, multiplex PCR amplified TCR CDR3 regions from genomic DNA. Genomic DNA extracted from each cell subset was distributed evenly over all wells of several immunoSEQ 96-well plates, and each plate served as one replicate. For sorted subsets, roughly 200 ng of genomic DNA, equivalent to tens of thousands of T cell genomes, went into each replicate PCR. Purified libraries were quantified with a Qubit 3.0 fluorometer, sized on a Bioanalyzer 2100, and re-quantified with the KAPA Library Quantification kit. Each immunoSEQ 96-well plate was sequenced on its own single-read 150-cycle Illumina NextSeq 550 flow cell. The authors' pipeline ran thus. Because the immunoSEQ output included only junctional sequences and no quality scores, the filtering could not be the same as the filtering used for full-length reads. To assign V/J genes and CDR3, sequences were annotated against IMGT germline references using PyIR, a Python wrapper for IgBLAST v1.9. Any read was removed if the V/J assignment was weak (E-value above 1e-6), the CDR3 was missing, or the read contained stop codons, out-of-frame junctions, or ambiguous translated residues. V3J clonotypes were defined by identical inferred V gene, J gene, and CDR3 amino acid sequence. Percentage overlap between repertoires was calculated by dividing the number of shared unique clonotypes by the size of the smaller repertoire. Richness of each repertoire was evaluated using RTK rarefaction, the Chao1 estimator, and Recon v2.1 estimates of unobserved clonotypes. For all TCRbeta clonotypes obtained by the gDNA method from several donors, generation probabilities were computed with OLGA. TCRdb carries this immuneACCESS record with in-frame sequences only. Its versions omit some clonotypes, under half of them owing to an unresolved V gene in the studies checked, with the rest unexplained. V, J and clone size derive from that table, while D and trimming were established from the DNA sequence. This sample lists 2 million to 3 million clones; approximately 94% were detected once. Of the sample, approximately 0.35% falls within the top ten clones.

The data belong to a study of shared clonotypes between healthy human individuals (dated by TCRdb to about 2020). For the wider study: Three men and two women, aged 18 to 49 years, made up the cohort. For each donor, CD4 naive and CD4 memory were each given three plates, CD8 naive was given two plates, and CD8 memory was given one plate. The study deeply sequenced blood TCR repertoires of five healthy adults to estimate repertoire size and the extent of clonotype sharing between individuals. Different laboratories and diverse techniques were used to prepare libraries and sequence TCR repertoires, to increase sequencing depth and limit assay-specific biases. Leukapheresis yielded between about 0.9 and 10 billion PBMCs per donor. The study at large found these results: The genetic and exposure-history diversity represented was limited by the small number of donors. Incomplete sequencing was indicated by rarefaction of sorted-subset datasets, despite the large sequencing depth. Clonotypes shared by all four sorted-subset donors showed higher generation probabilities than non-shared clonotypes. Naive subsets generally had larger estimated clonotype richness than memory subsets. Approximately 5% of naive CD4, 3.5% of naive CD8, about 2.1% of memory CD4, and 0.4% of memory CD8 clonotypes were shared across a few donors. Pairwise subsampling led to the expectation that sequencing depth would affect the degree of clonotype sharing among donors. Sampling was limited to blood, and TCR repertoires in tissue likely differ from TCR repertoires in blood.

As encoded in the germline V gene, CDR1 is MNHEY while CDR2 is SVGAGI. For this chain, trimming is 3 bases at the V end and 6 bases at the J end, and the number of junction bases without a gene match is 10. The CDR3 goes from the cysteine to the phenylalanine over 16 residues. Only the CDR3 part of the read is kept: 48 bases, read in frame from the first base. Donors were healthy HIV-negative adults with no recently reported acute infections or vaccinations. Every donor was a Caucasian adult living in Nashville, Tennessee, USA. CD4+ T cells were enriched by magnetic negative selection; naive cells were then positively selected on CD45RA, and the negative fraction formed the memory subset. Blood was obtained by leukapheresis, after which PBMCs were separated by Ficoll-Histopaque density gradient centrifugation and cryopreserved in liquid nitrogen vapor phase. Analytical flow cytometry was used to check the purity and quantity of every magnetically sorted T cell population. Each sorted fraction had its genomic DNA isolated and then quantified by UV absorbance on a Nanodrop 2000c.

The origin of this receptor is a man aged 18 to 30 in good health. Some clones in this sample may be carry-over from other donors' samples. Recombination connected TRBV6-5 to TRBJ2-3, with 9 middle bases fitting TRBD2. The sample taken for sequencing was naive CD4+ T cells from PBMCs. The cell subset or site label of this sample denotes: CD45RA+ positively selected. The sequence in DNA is TGTGCCAGCAGTTATGGGGCTAGCGGGACCCCGGATACGCAGTATTTT. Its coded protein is CASSYGASGTPDTQYF.